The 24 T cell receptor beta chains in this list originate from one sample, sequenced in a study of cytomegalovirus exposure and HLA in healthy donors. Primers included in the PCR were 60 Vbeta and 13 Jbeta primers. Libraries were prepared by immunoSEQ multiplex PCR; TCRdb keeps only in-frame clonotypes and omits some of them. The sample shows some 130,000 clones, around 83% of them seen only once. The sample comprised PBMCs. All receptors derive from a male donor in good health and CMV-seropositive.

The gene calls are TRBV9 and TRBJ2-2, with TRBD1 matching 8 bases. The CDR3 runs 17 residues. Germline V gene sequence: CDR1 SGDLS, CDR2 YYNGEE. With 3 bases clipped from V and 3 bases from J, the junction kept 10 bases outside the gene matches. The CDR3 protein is CASSGRVTGVDTGELFF. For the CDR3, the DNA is TGTGCCAGCAGCGGACGGGTGACAGGGGTGGACACCGGGGAGCTGTTTTTT.

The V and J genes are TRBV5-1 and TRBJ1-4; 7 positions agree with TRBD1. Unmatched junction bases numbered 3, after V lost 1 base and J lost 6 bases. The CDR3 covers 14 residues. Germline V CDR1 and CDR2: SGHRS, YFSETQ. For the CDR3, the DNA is TGCGCCAGCAGCTTGCAGGGGGGTCATGAAAAACTGTTTTTT. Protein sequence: CASSLQGGHEKLFF.

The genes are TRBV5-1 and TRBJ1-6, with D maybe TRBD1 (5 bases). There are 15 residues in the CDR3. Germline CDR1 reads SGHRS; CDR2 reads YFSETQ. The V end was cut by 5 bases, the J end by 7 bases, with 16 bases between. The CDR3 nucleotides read TGCGCCAGCAGACTGAGGCAGGGCATGAATTCACCCCTCCACTTT. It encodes CASRLRQGMNSPLHF.

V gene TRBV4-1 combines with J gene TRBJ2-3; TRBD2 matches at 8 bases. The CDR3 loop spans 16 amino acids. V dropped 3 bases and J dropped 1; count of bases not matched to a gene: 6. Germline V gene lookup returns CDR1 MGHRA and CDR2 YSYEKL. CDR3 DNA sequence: TGCGCCAGCAGCCAGAATAGCGGGGTGGGCACAGATACGCAGTATTTT. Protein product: CASSQNSGVGTDTQYF.

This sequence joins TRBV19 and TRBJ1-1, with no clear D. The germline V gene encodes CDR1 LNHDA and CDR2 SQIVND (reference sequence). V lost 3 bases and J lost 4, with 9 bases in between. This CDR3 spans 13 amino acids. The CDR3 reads CASSMSASTEAFF. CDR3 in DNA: TGTGCCAGTAGTATGAGTGCGAGCACTGAAGCTTTCTTT.

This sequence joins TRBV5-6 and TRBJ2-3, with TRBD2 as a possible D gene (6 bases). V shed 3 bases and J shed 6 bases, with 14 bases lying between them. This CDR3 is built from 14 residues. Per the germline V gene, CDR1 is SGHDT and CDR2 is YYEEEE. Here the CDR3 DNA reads TGTGCCAGCAGCTCCGGGACTGGGTGGGATACGCAGTATTTT. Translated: CASSSGTGWDTQYF.

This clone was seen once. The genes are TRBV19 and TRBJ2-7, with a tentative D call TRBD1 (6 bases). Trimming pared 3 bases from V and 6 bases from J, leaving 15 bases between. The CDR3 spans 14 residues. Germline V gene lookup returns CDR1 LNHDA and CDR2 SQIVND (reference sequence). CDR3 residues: CASSIPGVISEQYF. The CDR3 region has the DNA TGTGCCAGTAGTATTCCAGGGGTAATTTCCGAGCAGTACTTC.

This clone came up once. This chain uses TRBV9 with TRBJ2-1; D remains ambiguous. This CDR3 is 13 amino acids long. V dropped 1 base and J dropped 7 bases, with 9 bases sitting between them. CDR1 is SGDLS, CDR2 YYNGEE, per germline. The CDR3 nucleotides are TGTGCCAGCAGCGTAACGGGTTGGAATGAGCAGTTCTTC. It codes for CASSVTGWNEQFF. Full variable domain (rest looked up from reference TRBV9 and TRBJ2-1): DSGVTQTPKHLITATGQRVTLRCSPRSGDLSVYWYQQSLDQGLQFLIQYYNGEERAKGNILERFSAQQFPDLHSELNLSSLELGDSALYFCASSVTGWNEQFFGPGTRLTVL.

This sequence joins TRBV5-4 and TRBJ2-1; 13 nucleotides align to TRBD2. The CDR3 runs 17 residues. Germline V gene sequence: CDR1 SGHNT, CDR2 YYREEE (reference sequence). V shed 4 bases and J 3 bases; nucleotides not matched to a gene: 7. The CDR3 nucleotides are TGTGCCAGCAGCGAGAGACTAGCGGGAGGTATCTACAATGAGCAGTTCTTC. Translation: CASSERLAGGIYNEQFF.

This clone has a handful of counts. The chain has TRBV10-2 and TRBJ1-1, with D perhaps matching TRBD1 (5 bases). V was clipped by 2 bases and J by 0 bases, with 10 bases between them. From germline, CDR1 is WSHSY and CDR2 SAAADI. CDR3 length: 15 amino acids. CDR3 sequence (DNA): TGCGCCAGCAGTGAGGACAGAATCATGAACACTGAAGCTTTCTTT. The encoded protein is CASSEDRIMNTEAFF.

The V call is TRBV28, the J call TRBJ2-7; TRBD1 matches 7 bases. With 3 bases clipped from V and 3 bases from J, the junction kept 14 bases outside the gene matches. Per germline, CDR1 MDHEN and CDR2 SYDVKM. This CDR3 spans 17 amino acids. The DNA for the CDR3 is TGTGCCAGCAGTTTTAAACGACAGGGCCCGAACTACTACGAGCAGTACTTC. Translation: CASSFKRQGPNYYEQYF.

The CDR3 sequence: CASGLVLSGRGNEQFF. CDR3 bases: TGTGCTAGTGGTTTGGTACTTAGCGGGAGAGGAAATGAGCAGTTCTTC. This chain links TRBV12-5 with TRBJ2-1, with 9 bases matching TRBD2. Trimming at V came to 0 bases and at J to 7 bases, leaving 7 bases not matched to a gene. The CDR3 sequence is 16 residues long. Germline assignment: CDR1 LGHNT and CDR2 FRNRAP.

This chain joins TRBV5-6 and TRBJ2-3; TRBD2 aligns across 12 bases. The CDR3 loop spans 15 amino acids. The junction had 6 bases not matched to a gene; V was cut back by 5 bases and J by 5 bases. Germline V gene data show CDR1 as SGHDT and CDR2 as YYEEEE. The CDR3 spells CASSLTSGSGDTQYF. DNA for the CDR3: TGTGCCAGCAGTCTGACTAGCGGGAGTGGAGATACGCAGTATTTT.

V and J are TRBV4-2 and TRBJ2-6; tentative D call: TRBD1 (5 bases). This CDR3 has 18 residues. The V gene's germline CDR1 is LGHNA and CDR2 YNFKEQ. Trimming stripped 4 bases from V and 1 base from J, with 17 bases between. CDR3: CASSPTGAEESGANVLTF. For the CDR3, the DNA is TGTGCCAGCAGCCCGACTGGGGCAGAAGAGTCTGGGGCCAACGTCCTGACTTTC.

The CDR3 is CASSLAIQGGTEAFF. In DNA form, the CDR3 reads TGTGCCAGCAGCTTAGCTATCCAGGGAGGCACTGAAGCTTTCTTT. This sequence joins TRBV7-2 and TRBJ1-1, with D possibly TRBD1 on 5 matching bases. Trimming pared 0 bases from V and 4 bases from J, leaving 12 bases between. Germline-derived CDR1 and CDR2 are SGHTA and FQGNSA. The length of the CDR3 is 15 residues.

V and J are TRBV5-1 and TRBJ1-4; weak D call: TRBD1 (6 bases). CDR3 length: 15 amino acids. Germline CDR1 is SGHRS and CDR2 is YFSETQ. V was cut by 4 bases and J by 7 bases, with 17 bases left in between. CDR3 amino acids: CASSPGTKVPEKLFF. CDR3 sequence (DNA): TGCGCCAGCAGCCCCGGGACAAAGGTTCCTGAAAAACTGTTTTTT.

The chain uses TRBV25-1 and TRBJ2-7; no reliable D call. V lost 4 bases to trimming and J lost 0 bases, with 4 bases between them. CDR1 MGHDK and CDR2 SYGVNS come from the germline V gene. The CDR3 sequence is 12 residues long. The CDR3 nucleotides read TGTGCCAGCAGTGGTTACTCCTACGAGCAGTACTTC. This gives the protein CASSGYSYEQYF.

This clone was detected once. The CDR3 bases are TGTGCCAGCTCACCACGCGGACAGGGACCTCAAACTAATGAAAAACTGTTTTTT. This translates into CASSPRGQGPQTNEKLFF. The chain links TRBV18 to TRBJ1-4, with TRBD1 matching 8 bases. Trimming at V came to 1 base and at J to 1 base, leaving 8 bases not matched to a gene. The CDR3 is made up of 18 amino acids. Germline CDR1 reads KGHSH; CDR2 reads LQKENI.

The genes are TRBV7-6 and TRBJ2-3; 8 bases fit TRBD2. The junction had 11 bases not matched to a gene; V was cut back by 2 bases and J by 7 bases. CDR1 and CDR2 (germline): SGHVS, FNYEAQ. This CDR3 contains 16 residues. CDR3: CASSLPLREVTNTQYF. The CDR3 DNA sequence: TGTGCCAGCAGCTTACCACTGCGGGAGGTTACAAATACGCAGTATTTT.

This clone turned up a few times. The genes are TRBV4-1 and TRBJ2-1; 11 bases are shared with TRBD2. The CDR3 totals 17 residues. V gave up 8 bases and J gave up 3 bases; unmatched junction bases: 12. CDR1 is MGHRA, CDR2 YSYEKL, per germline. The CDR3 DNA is TGCGCCAGCGGAGGAGACCTAGCGGGAGGTGACTACAATGAGCAGTTCTTC. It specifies CASGGDLAGGDYNEQFF.

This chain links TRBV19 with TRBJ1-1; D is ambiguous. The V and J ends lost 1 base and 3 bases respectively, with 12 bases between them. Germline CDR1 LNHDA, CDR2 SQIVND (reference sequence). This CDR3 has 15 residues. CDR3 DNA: TGTGCCAGTAGTATAGCCTCTGATCGGGACACTGAAGCTTTCTTT. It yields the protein CASSIASDRDTEAFF.

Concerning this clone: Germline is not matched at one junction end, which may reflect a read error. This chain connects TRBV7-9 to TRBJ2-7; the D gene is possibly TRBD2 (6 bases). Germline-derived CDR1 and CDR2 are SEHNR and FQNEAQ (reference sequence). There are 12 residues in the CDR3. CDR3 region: CSSSFGGYEQYF. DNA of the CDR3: TGTTCCAGCAGCTTCGGGGGATACGAGCAGTACTTC.

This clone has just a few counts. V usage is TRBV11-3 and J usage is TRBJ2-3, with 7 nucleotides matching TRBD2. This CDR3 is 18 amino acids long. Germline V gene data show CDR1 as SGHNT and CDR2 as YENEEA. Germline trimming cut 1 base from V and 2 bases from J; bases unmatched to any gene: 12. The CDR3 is CASSLGLTSLETTDTQYF. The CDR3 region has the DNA TGTGCCAGCAGCTTAGGCCTGACTAGCCTCGAGACCACAGATACGCAGTATTTT.

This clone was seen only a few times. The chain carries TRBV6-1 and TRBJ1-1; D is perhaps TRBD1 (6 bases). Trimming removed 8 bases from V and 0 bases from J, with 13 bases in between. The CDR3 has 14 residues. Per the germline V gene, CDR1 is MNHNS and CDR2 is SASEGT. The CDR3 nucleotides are TGTGCCAGCGTAAGGGGGAGCATGAACACTGAAGCTTTCTTT. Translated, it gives CASVRGSMNTEAFF.